These T cell receptor beta chains were read from a single sample in a study of blood T cells in healthy people across ages. TCRdb reprocessed the 5' RACE reads via MiXCR and lists one record per CDR3 protein. This sample has 450,000 to 700,000 distinct CDR3 sequences, with approximately 27% found just once. Sequencing used blood. These receptors came from a woman in her 70s in good health. CDR3s include the opening cysteine and the closing phenylalanine or tryptophan. The D gene is left open where the match is weak. Size is omitted from some rows. Given values are once, few, many or a class for expanded clones.

size | J | D | V | DNA | CDR3
few | TRBJ1-1 | TRBD1 | TRBV20-1 | TGCAGTGCTAGTTCACAGGGGGCGGTGGATTTCTTT | CSASSQGAVDFF
. | TRBJ2-3 | . | TRBV7-3 | TGTGCCAGCAGCTTATCCCCGGGGTGGGTCACAGATACGCAGTATTTT | CASSLSPGWVTDTQYF
few | TRBJ2-2 | TRBD1 | TRBV10-3 | TGTGCCATCAGAGTACCGGGACAGGGCACCGGGGAGCTGTTTTTT | CAIRVPGQGTGELFF
. | TRBJ2-2 | TRBD2 | TRBV20-1 | TGCAGTGCTAGAGATAACTGCAGCGGGGAGTTGTTTTTT | CSARDNCSGELFF
. | TRBJ1-3 | . | TRBV12-3/TRBV12-4 | TGTGCCAGCAGAAAGACGGAGGTCCCCGGAAACACCATATATTTT | CASRKTEVPGNTIYF
. | TRBJ2-5 | . | TRBV9 | TGTGCCAGCAGCCTCCAGGGACAGCCGGGGGAGGCCCAGTACTTC | CASSLQGQPGEAQYF
few | TRBJ2-7 | . | TRBV25-1 | TGTGCCAGCAGTGACCCGGCCGAGGGGGCCTACGAGCAGTACTTC | CASSDPAEGAYEQYF
. | TRBJ1-3 | . | TRBV4-3 | TGCGCCAGCAGCCAAGAAGACACCATATATTTT | CASSQEDTIYF
few | TRBJ1-2 | TRBD1 | TRBV4-1 | TGCGCCAGCAGCCAAAGTGGACAGGGGTACTATGGCTACACCTTC | CASSQSGQGYYGYTF
. | TRBJ2-1 | . | TRBV2 | TGTGCCAGCAGTGAAATAGCGGCCAATGAGCAGTTCTTC | CASSEIAANEQFF